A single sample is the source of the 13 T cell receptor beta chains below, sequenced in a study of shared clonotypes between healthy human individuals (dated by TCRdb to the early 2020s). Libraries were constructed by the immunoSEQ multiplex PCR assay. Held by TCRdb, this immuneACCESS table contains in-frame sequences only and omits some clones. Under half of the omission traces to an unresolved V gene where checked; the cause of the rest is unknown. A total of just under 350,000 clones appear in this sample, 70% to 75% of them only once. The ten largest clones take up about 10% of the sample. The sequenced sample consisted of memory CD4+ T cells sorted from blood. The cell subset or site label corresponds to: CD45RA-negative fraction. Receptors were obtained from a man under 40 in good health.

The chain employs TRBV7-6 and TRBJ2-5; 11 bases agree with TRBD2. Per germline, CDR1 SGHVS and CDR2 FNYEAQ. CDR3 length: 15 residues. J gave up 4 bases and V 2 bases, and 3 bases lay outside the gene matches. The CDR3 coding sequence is TGTGCCAGCAGCTTAAGTAGCGGGAGGGGAGAGACCCAGTACTTC. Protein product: CASSLSSGRGETQYF.

CDR3 protein: CASSRASRETQYF. CDR3 nucleotides: TGTGCCAGCAGTCGGGCTAGCCGAGAGACCCAGTACTTC. The chain combines TRBV6-5 with TRBJ2-5, with a weak D call TRBD2 (5 bases). The CDR3 is made up of 13 amino acids. The ends were cut back, 5 bases at V and 4 bases at J, with 11 bases in the middle. Germline CDR1 MNHEY, CDR2 SVGAGI.

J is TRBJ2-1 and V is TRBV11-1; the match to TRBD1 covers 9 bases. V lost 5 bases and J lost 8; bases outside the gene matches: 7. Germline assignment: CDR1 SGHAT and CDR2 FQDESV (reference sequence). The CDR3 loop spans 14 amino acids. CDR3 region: CASSIQGAAYEQFF. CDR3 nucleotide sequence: TGTGCCAGCAGCATACAGGGGGCTGCCTATGAGCAGTTCTTC.

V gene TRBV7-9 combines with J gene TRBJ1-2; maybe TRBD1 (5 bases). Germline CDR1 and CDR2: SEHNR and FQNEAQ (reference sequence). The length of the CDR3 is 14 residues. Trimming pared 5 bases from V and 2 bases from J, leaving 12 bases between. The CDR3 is CASSLAGPNYGYTF. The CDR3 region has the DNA TGTGCCAGCAGCCTGGCAGGGCCAAACTATGGCTACACCTTC. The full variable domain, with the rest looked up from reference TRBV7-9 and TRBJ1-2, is DTGVSQNPRHKITKRGQNVTFRCDPISEHNRLYWYRQTLGQGPEFLTYFQNEAQLEKSRLLSDRFSAERPKGSFSTLEIQRTEQGDSAMYLCASSLAGPNYGYTFGSGTRLTVV.

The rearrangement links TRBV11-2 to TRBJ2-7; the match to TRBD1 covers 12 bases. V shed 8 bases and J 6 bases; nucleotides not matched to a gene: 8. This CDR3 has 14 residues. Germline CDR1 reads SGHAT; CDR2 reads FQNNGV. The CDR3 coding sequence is TGTGCCAGCTTCCATGGGACAGGGGGCCGCGAGCAGTACTTC. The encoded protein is CASFHGTGGREQYF.

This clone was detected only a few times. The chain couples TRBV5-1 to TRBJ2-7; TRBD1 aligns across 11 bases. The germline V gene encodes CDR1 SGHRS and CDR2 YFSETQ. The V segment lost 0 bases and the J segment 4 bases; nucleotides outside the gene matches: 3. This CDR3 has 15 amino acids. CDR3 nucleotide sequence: TGCGCCAGCAGCTTGGATGGACAGGGGGCTTACGAGCAGTACTTC. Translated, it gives CASSLDGQGAYEQYF.

CDR3 nucleotide sequence: TGTGCCAGCAGCCTGATCGAGGGGGTTGGCTACACCTTC. Its protein is CASSLIEGVGYTF. J is TRBJ1-2 and V is TRBV14, with D possibly being TRBD1 (6 bases). With 4 bases removed from V and 7 bases from J, the gap between germline ends came to 13 bases. Looked up from germline, CDR1 is SGHDN and CDR2 is FVKESK. This CDR3 contains 13 residues.

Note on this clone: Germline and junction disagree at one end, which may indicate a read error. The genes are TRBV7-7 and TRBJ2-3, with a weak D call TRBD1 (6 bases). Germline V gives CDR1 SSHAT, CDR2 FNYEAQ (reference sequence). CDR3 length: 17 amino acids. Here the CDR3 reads CASRAYTGLGSTDTQYF. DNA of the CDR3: TGTGCTAGCAGGGCATATACAGGGTTGGGGAGCACAGATACGCAGTATTTT.

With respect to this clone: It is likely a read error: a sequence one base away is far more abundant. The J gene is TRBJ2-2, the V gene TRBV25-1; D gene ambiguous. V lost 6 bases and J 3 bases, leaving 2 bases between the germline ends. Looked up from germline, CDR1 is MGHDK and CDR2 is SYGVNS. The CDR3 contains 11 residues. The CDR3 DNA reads TGTGCCAGCAGGGACACCGGGGAGCTGTTTTTT. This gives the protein CASRDTGELFF.

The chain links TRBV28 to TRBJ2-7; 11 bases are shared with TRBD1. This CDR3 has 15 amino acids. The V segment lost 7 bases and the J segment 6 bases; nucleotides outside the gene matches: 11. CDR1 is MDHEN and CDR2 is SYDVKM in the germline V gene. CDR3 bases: TGTGCCAGCACCCTAGGGACAGGGGGACCTCTCGAGCAGTACTTC. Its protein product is CASTLGTGGPLEQYF.

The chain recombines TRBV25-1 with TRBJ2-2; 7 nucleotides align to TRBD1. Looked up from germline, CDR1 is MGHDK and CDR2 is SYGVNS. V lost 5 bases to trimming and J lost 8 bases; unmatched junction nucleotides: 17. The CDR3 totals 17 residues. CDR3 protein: CASSSSDRTPPVGELFF. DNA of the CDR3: TGTGCCAGCAGTTCCTCGGACAGGACACCGCCGGTGGGGGAGCTGTTTTTT.

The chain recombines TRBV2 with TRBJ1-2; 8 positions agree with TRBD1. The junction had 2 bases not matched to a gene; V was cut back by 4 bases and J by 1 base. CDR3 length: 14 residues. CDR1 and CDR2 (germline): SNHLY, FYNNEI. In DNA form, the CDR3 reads TGTGCCAGCAGTGCAGGGGGCCTTAACTATGGCTACACCTTC. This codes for CASSAGGLNYGYTF.

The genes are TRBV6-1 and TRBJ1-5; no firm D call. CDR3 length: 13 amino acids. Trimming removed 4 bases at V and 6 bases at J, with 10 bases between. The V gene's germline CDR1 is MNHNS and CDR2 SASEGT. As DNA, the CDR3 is TGTGCCAGCAGTGGAAGGTGGGGTCAGCCCCAGCATTTT. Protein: CASSGRWGQPQHF.